The 28 T cell receptor beta chains presented below share a single source sample, sequenced in a study of OX40 agonist ivuxolimab in advanced cancers. Library generation was performed with the immunoSEQ multiplex PCR assay. TCRdb obtained this table from immuneACCESS and retained in-frame rearrangements with V and J assigned. These tables miss some clones; where compared with another copy, unresolved V genes account for less than half of the shortfall, and the remainder is unexplained. The sample table records roughly 19,000 clones; roughly 72% of these occur just once. The biggest ten clones account for roughly 22% of the sample. The sample was CD4+ or CD8+ T cells sorted from blood, taken in a trial of the OX40 agonist ivuxolimab. All receptors derive from an adult with an advanced solid tumor such as melanoma, head and neck, liver or kidney cancer.

J is TRBJ2-7 and V is TRBV14, with 10 bases aligning to TRBD2. Unmatched junction bases numbered 10, after V lost 1 base and J lost 4 bases. The germline CDR1 and CDR2 sequences are SGHDN and FVKESK. The CDR3 loop spans 17 amino acids. CDR3 loop: CASSQGQGLALRYEQYF. In nucleotides, the CDR3 is TGTGCCAGCAGCCAAGGGCAGGGACTAGCGTTAAGGTACGAGCAGTACTTC.

V is TRBV18 and J is TRBJ2-7; D is possibly TRBD2 (5 bases). Trimming took off 2 bases at V and 0 bases at J, with 8 bases between the two ends. The germline CDR1 and CDR2 sequences are KGHSH and LQKENI. The length of the CDR3 is 14 residues. CDR3 bases: TGTGCCAGCTCACCAGAGGGCCCCTCCTACGAGCAGTACTTC. Translation: CASSPEGPSYEQYF.

The rearrangement joins TRBV5-1 to TRBJ2-2; D not resolved. V was trimmed by 0 bases and J by 8 bases, leaving 5 bases between them. The CDR3 totals 12 residues. Germline lookup yields CDR1 SGHRS and CDR2 YFSETQ. In DNA form, the CDR3 reads TGCGCCAGCAGCTTGGGGAGTGGGGAGCTGTTTTTT. This codes for CASSLGSGELFF. The full variable domain, its missing parts supplied by reference TRBV5-1 and TRBJ2-2, is KAGVTQTPRYLIKTRGQQVTLSCSPISGHRSVSWYQQTPGQGLQFLFEYFSETQRNKGNFPGRFSGRQFSNSRSEMNVSTLELGDSALYLCASSLGSGELFFGEGSRLTVL.

The CDR3 sequence is CASSLDGSSYNSPLHF. The CDR3 nucleotides read TGTGCCAGCAGCTTAGATGGGAGCTCCTATAATTCACCCCTCCACTTT. This chain uses TRBV7-9 with TRBJ1-6; D remains unclear. V lost 1 base, J lost 0 bases, and 7 bases lay in between. CDR3 length: 16 amino acids. Germline lookup yields CDR1 SEHNR and CDR2 FQNEAQ (reference sequence). The whole variable domain, filled in from reference TRBV7-9 and TRBJ1-6, reads DTGVSQNPRHKITKRGQNVTFRCDPISEHNRLYWYRQTLGQGPEFLTYFQNEAQLEKSRLLSDRFSAERPKGSFSTLEIQRTEQGDSAMYLCASSLDGSSYNSPLHFGNGTRLTVT.

This chain connects TRBV7-9 to TRBJ2-3; D remains unclear. Trimming cost V 7 bases and J 6 bases, with 8 bases left between them. The germline CDR1 and CDR2 sequences are SEHNR and FQNEAQ (reference sequence). This CDR3 region has 11 residues. The CDR3 loop is CASNHPDTQYF. The CDR3 nucleotides read TGTGCCAGCAACCACCCCGATACGCAGTATTTT.

This clone was counted many times. This chain joins TRBV5-8 and TRBJ2-1; unclear D gene. Germline V lookup: CDR1 SGHTS, CDR2 YDEGEE. This CDR3 contains 14 residues. V lost 2 bases, J lost 5 bases, and 11 bases lay in between. CDR3 region: CASSFPGTHNEQFF. CDR3 DNA sequence: TGTGCCAGCAGCTTCCCCGGCACACACAATGAGCAGTTCTTC.

This clone was counted only a few times. The chain links TRBV18 to TRBJ2-1, with unresolved D. This CDR3 region has 14 residues. V lost 4 bases and J 4 bases, leaving 11 bases between the germline ends. Germline values: CDR1 KGHSH, CDR2 LQKENI. CDR3 residues: CASSLLSSYNEQFF. In DNA, the CDR3 is TGTGCCAGCTCACTCCTATCATCATACAATGAGCAGTTCTTC.

The chain couples TRBV18 to TRBJ2-2; tentative D call: TRBD1 (5 bases). CDR3 length: 15 residues. Germline V gives CDR1 KGHSH, CDR2 LQKENI. V shed 3 bases and J shed 3 bases, with 11 bases lying between them. CDR3 amino acids: CASSPATAHTGELFF. The CDR3 region has the DNA TGTGCCAGCTCACCGGCGACAGCTCACACCGGGGAGCTGTTTTTT.

This chain links TRBV10-3 with TRBJ2-7; TRBD1 matches 7 bases. Germline V gene sequence: CDR1 ENHRY, CDR2 SYGVKD. This CDR3 region has 12 residues. V was pared by 6 bases and J by 5 bases, with 4 bases of the junction left unmatched. In nucleotides, the CDR3 is TGTGCCATCAGGGTACAGGGGAACGAGCAGTACTTC. Its protein product is CAIRVQGNEQYF.

This clone has just one count. J is TRBJ1-5 and V is TRBV2, with TRBD1 matching over 7 bases. Trimming took 3 bases from V and 3 from J; bases not matched to a gene: 5. This CDR3 has 15 amino acids. The germline V gene encodes CDR1 SNHLY and CDR2 FYNNEI. CDR3 region: CASSEEQGFNQPQHF. The CDR3 DNA sequence: TGTGCCAGCAGTGAGGAACAGGGGTTCAATCAGCCCCAGCATTTT.

The chain employs TRBV19 and TRBJ1-5; D uncertain. V lost 7 bases and J 3 bases, leaving 16 bases between the germline ends. This CDR3 comprises 15 residues. Germline V CDR1 and CDR2: LNHDA, SQIVND (reference sequence). The CDR3 region has the DNA TGTGCCAGTACCGAGCGGAACAGCCTCAATCAGCCCCAGCATTTT. Its protein is CASTERNSLNQPQHF.

This clone occurred a few times. V usage is TRBV28 and J usage is TRBJ1-4, with 7 positions matching TRBD1. CDR1 is MDHEN, CDR2 SYDVKM, per germline. The CDR3 consists of 15 residues. With V trimmed by 3 bases and J by 4 bases, 5 bases remained unmatched. The CDR3 DNA follows: TGTGCCAGCAGTTTGATGACAGGGAATAATGAAAAACTGTTTTTT. It specifies CASSLMTGNNEKLFF.

J is TRBJ2-7 and V is TRBV6-5; D remains ambiguous. Germline V gene lookup returns CDR1 MNHEY and CDR2 SVGAGI. Trimming stripped 6 bases from V and 0 bases from J, with 12 bases between. This CDR3 has 14 residues. The DNA for the CDR3 is TGTGCCAGCAGCTTGTCGGGCCCCTCCTACGAGCAGTACTTC. Translation gives CASSLSGPSYEQYF.

About this clone: One end of the junction varies from germline; a read error may be responsible. The V and J genes are TRBV7-3 and TRBJ1-2, with no clear D. CDR1 and CDR2 (germline): SGHTA, FQGTGA. The CDR3 has 11 residues. This CDR3 reads CASSYMDGYTF. In DNA, the CDR3 is TGCGCCAGCAGCTACATGGATGGCTACACCTTC.

The chain recombines TRBV7-9 with TRBJ2-2; D is unresolved. Trimming removed 6 bases from V and 3 bases from J, with 11 bases in between. The CDR3 is 14 amino acids. Germline V gene lookup returns CDR1 SEHNR and CDR2 FQNEAQ (reference sequence). The CDR3 DNA reads TGTGCCAGCAGTTTCCGAGCTGACACCGGGGAGCTGTTTTTT. This gives the protein CASSFRADTGELFF. Together with reference TRBV7-9 and TRBJ2-2, the CDR3 gives the full variable domain: DTGVSQNPRHKITKRGQNVTFRCDPISEHNRLYWYRQTLGQGPEFLTYFQNEAQLEKSRLLSDRFSAERPKGSFSTLEIQRTEQGDSAMYLCASSFRADTGELFFGEGSRLTVL.

The chain employs TRBV28 and TRBJ2-3, with D uncertain. This CDR3 region has 14 residues. V lost 2 bases, J lost 1 base, and 7 bases lay in between. CDR1 and CDR2 from the germline V gene are MDHEN and SYDVKM. For the CDR3, the DNA is TGTGCCAGCAGTTTACGTGTCCGCACAGATACGCAGTATTTT. Amino acid sequence: CASSLRVRTDTQYF.

The chain joins TRBV4-1 to TRBJ1-1; TRBD1 might be the D (5 bases). V gave up 3 bases and J gave up 7 bases, with 15 bases separating them. Germline V gene data show CDR1 as MGHRA and CDR2 as YSYEKL. The CDR3 runs to 14 residues. The DNA of the CDR3 is TGCGCCAGCAGCCAGAACCTCGACAGCCGTGAAGCTTTCTTT. Amino acid sequence: CASSQNLDSREAFF.

This chain uses TRBV5-6 with TRBJ2-7, with 8 positions matching TRBD1. Trimming took 2 bases from V and 4 from J; bases not matched to a gene: 5. CDR3 length: 14 amino acids. The V gene's germline CDR1 is SGHDT and CDR2 YYEEEE. The CDR3 DNA reads TGTGCCAGCAGCTTTGGACAGGGTTGGTACGAGCAGTACTTC. As protein: CASSFGQGWYEQYF.

The V call is TRBV7-9, the J call TRBJ2-7; a possible D gene is TRBD1 (6 bases). From germline, CDR1 is SEHNR and CDR2 FQNEAQ (reference sequence). This CDR3 spans 14 amino acids. V was cut by 3 bases and J by 4 bases, with 13 bases left in between. As DNA, the CDR3 is TGTGCCAGCAGCTTGCCAGGGGATATTTACGAGCAGTACTTC. It is translated as CASSLPGDIYEQYF.

This clone was observed a few times. The rearrangement joins TRBV27 to TRBJ1-6; D unclear. V was pared by 7 bases and J by 9 bases, with 16 bases between. CDR3 length: 14 residues. The germline V gene has CDR1 MNHEY and CDR2 SMNVEV (reference sequence). DNA for the CDR3: TGTGCCAGCAAACCTGAGGAGGCTAGTTCACCCCTCCACTTT. This codes for CASKPEEASSPLHF.

This rearrangement joins TRBV6-5 to TRBJ1-2, with 7 bases fitting TRBD1. CDR3 length: 15 amino acids. Germline CDR1 reads MNHEY; CDR2 reads SVGAGI. V was pared by 5 bases and J by 8 bases, with 14 bases of the junction left unmatched. Here the CDR3 DNA reads TGTGCCAGCAGTCCCCCCGAGACAGGGTCAAGAGGCTACACCTTC. Its translation: CASSPPETGSRGYTF.

The chain combines TRBV7-2 with TRBJ2-3, with 8 bases matching TRBD1. In germline, CDR1 is SGHTA, CDR2 FQGNSA. The junction had 7 bases not matched to a gene; V was cut back by 1 base and J by 4 bases. This CDR3 spans 16 amino acids. This CDR3 is CASSLVGQGFADTQYF. The CDR3, as DNA: TGTGCCAGCAGCTTAGTAGGACAGGGTTTCGCAGATACGCAGTATTTT.

This clone was observed a single time. This chain links TRBV7-9 with TRBJ2-5, with D perhaps assigned TRBD1 or TRBD2 (5 bases each). The V end lost 5 bases, the J end lost 3 bases, and 16 bases lay between the germline ends. Germline CDR1 and CDR2: SEHNR and FQNEAQ (reference sequence). CDR3 length: 15 residues. The CDR3 DNA is TGTGCCAGCAGCATCAACTTTGGGACCGAAGAGACCCAGTACTTC. Protein sequence: CASSINFGTEETQYF.

V usage is TRBV11-2 and J usage is TRBJ2-5, with D tentatively TRBD2 (6 bases). This CDR3 has 16 residues. Trimming took 0 bases from V and 2 from J, leaving 13 bases between them. Germline assignment: CDR1 SGHAT and CDR2 FQNNGV. The CDR3 is CASSLEGAGFQETQYF. CDR3 sequence (DNA): TGTGCCAGCAGCTTAGAGGGAGCGGGTTTTCAAGAGACCCAGTACTTC.

This rearrangement joins TRBV14 to TRBJ1-6; TRBD1 might be the D (5 bases). Trimming cost V 4 bases and J 10 bases, with 17 bases left between them. The germline V gene encodes CDR1 SGHDN and CDR2 FVKESK. CDR3 length: 15 amino acids. CDR3 region: CASSPTLGVRSPLHF. The CDR3 nucleotides are TGTGCCAGCAGCCCTACCTTAGGGGTGAGGTCACCCCTCCACTTT. The complete variable domain, with remaining parts taken from reference TRBV14 and TRBJ1-6, reads EAGVTQFPSHSVIEKGQTVTLRCDPISGHDNLYWYRRVMGKEIKFLLHFVKESKQDESGMPNNRFLAERTGGTYSTLKVQPAELEDSGVYFCASSPTLGVRSPLHFGNGTRLTVT.

In DNA, the CDR3 is TGTGCCAGCAGCTTAGCGTTAGGTTTGGCTGAGCAGTTCTTC. Its translation: CASSLALGLAEQFF. The chain carries TRBV7-9 and TRBJ2-1, with D unresolved. Germline lookup yields CDR1 SEHNR and CDR2 FQNEAQ (reference sequence). The CDR3 covers 14 residues. V shed 0 bases and J shed 9 bases, with 12 bases lying between them.

This clone was counted only a few times. At one end, the junction sequence differs from germline, possibly due to a read error. The chain is built from TRBV7-7 and TRBJ1-1; TRBD1 agrees at 8 bases. In germline, CDR1 is SSHAT, CDR2 FNYEAQ (reference sequence). This CDR3 region has 21 residues. CDR3 in DNA: TGTGCTAGCAGTCCATACTTGAGACAGGGGCGAGGGAAATCGCTAAACACTGAAGCTTTCTTT. Amino acids: CASSPYLRQGRGKSLNTEAFF.

The CDR3 DNA is TGTGCCAGCAGCCAACGGACGGAAGGCACCGGGGAGCTGTTTTTT. It specifies CASSQRTEGTGELFF. The V gene is TRBV4-2, the J gene TRBJ2-2; D is unclear. The CDR3 is 15 residues long. Germline lookup yields CDR1 LGHNA and CDR2 YNFKEQ. V lost 2 bases to trimming and J lost 4 bases, with 11 bases between them.